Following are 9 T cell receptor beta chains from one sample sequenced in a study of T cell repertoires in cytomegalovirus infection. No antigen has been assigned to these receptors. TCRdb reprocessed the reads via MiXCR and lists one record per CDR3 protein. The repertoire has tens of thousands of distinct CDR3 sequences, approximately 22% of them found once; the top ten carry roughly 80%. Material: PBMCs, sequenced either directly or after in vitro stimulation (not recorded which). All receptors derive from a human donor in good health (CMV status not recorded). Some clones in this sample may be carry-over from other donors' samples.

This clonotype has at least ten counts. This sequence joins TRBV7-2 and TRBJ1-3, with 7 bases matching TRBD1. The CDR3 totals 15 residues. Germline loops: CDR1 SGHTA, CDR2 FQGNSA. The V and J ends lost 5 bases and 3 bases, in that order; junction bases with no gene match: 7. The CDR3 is CASSVTGAYGNTIYF. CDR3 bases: TGTGCCAGCAGCGTAACAGGGGCTTATGGAAACACCATATATTTT.

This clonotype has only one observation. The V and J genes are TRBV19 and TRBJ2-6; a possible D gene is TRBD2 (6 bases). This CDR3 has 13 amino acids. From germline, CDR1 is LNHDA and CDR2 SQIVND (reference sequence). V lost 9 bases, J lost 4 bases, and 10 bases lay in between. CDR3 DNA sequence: TGTGCCAGCTCGGCGGGGGGGGCCAACGTCCTGACTTTC. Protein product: CASSAGGANVLTF. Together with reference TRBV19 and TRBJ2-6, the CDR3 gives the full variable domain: DGGITQSPKYLFRKEGQNVTLSCEQNLNHDAMYWYRQDPGQGLRLIYYSQIVNDFQKGDIAEGYSVSREKKESFPLTVTSAQKNPTAFYLCASSAGGANVLTFGAGSRLTVL.

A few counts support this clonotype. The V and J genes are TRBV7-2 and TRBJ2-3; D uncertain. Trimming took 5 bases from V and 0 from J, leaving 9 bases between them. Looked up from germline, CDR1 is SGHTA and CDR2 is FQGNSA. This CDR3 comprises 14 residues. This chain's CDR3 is CASSPPPSTDTQYF. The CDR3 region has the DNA TGTGCCAGCAGCCCACCCCCTAGCACAGATACGCAGTATTTT. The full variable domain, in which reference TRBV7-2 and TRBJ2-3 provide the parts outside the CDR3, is GAGVSQSPSNKVTEKGKDVELRCDPISGHTALYWYRQSLGQGLEFLIYFQGNSAPDKSGLPSDRFSAERTGGSVSTLTIQRTQQEDSAVYLCASSPPPSTDTQYFGPGTRLTVL.

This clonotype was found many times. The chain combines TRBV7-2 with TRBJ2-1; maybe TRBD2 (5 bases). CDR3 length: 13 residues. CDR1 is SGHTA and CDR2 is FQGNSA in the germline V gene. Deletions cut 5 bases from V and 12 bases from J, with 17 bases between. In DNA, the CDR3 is TGTGCCAGCAGCCCGGACTCCACCGACCCGCAGTTCTTC. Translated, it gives CASSPDSTDPQFF.

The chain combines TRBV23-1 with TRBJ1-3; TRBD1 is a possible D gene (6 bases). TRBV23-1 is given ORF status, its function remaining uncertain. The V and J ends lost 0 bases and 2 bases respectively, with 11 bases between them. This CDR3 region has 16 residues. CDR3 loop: CASSQSGRGTGNTIYF. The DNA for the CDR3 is TGCGCCAGCAGTCAATCGGGCAGGGGCACTGGAAACACCATATATTTT.

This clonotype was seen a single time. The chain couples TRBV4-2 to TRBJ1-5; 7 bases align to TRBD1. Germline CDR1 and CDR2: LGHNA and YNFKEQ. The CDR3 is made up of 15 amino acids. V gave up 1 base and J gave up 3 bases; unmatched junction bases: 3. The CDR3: CASSQVDRDNQPQHF. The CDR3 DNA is TGTGCCAGCAGCCAAGTCGACAGGGACAATCAGCCCCAGCATTTT.

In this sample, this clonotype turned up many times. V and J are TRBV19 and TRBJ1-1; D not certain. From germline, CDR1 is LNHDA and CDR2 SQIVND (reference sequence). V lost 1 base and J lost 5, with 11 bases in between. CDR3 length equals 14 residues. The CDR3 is CASSIVIAGTEAFF. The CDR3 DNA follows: TGTGCCAGTAGTATAGTGATTGCGGGGACTGAAGCTTTCTTT.

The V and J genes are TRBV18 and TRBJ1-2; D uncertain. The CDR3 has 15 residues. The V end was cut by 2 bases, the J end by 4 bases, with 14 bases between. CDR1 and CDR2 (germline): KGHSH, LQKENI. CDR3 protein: CASSPGSEIRYGYTF. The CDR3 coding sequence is TGTGCCAGCTCACCAGGATCCGAAATCCGCTATGGCTACACCTTC.

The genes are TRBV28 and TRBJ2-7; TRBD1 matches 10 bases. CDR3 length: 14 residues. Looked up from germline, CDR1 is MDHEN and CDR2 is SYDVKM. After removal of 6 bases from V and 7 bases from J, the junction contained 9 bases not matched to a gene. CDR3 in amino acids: CASSPRQGAREQYF. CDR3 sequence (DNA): TGTGCCAGCAGCCCGCGACAGGGGGCGAGGGAGCAGTACTTC.